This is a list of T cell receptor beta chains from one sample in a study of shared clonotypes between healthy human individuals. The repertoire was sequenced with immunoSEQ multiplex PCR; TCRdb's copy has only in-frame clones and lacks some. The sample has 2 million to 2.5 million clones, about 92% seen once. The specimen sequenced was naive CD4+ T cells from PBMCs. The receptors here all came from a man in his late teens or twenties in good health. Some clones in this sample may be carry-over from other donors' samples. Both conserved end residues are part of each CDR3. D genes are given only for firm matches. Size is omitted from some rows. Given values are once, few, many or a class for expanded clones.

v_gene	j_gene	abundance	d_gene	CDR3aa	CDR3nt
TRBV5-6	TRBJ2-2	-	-	CASSSTTATYAGELFF	TGTGCCAGCAGCTCTACGACAGCCACTTACGCCGGGGAGCTGTTTTTT
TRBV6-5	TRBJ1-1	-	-	CASSNGGQDEAFF	TGTGCCAGCAGCAACGGGGGGCAAGATGAAGCTTTCTTT
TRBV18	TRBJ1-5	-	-	CASSPDRLGQPQHF	TGTGCCAGCTCACCAGACAGGCTAGGGCAGCCCCAGCATTTT
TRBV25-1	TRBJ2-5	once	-	CASTGEETQYF	TGTGCCAGCACAGGGGAAGAGACCCAGTACTTC
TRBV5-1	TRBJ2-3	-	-	CAKHPGQSGDTQYF	TGCGCCAAACATCCCGGACAGTCAGGCGATACGCAGTATTTT
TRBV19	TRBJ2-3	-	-	CASSTAGKRADTQYF	TGTGCCAGTAGTACAGCTGGCAAACGGGCAGATACGCAGTATTTT
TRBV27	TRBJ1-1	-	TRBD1	CASSDRGRVEAFF	TGTGCCAGCAGTGACAGGGGGCGCGTTGAAGCTTTCTTT
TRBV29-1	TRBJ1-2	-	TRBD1	CSVLLQGARGYGYTF	TGCAGCGTACTCTTACAGGGGGCGCGGGGCTATGGCTACACCTTC
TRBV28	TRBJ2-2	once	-	CASGSRDGFFGELFF	TGTGCCAGCGGATCACGGGACGGATTTTTTGGGGAGCTGTTTTTT
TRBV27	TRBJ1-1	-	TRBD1	CASSRQGWNTEAFF	TGTGCCAGCAGTCGACAGGGTTGGAACACTGAAGCTTTCTTT
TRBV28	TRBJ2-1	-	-	CASLRGGQGGYNEQFF	TGTGCCAGCCTAAGGGGGGGGCAGGGTGGGTACAATGAGCAGTTCTTC
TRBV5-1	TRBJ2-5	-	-	CASRDLTREETQYF	TGCGCCAGCAGGGATCTTACTAGGGAAGAGACCCAGTACTTC
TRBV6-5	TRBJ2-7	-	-	CASSYGDEQYF	TGTGCCAGCAGTTACGGCGACGAGCAGTACTTC
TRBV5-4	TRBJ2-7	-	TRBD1	CASSLGTGGSDKQYF	TGTGCCAGCAGCCTGGGGACAGGGGGCAGCGACAAGCAGTACTTC
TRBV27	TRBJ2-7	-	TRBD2	CASSGLAGEQYF	TGTGCCAGCAGTGGACTAGCTGGCGAGCAGTACTTC
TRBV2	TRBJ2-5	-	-	CASTPEVGTQYF	TGTGCCAGCACCCCTGAGGTGGGGACCCAGTACTTC
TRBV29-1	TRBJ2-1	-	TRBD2	CSVEGLAGTYNEQFF	TGCAGCGTTGAAGGACTAGCGGGGACCTACAATGAGCAGTTCTTC
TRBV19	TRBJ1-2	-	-	CASSIGGSLYGYTF	TGTGCCAGTAGTATCGGGGGCAGCCTCTATGGCTACACCTTC
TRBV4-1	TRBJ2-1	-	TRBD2	CASSPQLAGAYEQFF	TGCGCCAGCAGCCCCCAACTAGCGGGAGCCTATGAGCAGTTCTTC